This entry describes one T cell receptor (beta chain). Antigen: not known. Time point meaning: baseline, week 1 (first vaccination visit). Treatment in this sample: pre-vaccination baseline after standard-of-care therapy. Assay used: immunoSEQ multiplex PCR; TCRdb lists only in-frame clones, some missing. In the table there are over 75,000 clones, around 80% of which are singletons. These data belong to a study of a mutant IDH1 vaccine in newly diagnosed glioma. Across the whole study: Receipt of radiotherapy, temozolomide, or both preceded the study, and most received both.

Overall study results and limits: Pseudoprogression looked unconnected to shifts in top peripheral T cell clonotypes.

The CDR3 is 18 residues long. Trimming at V came to 0 bases and at J to 6 bases, leaving 14 bases not matched to a gene. Germline V CDR1 and CDR2: SGDLS, YYNGEE. The rearrangement joins TRBV9 to TRBJ2-3; 9 bases map to TRBD2. Sequenced here: PBMCs, sampled from a glioma patient treated with radiotherapy, temozolomide or both. This sequence was found in a man between 40 and 49 years old with glioma. The CDR3 protein is CASSVDIGAGGPSDTQYF. CDR3 DNA: TGTGCCAGCAGCGTAGATATTGGGGCGGGAGGGCCTAGTGATACGCAGTATTTT.